A single sample is the source of the 20 T cell receptor beta chains below, sequenced in a study of high-grade serous ovarian cancer treatment subgroups. Tumor samples were taken before definitive surgery or chemotherapy. Method: immunoSEQ multiplex PCR; TCRdb's copy keeps in-frame clones and lacks some. The table includes 8,500 to 9,500 clones, approximately 91% detected once. The sample comprised tumor tissue. These receptors were obtained from a human donor with high-grade serous ovarian cancer.

V is TRBV15 and J is TRBJ2-3, with D maybe TRBD2 (7 bases). Deletions cut 4 bases from V and 7 bases from J, with 18 bases between. There are 15 residues in the CDR3. Germline CDR1 reads LNHNV; CDR2 reads YYDKDF (reference sequence). DNA of the CDR3: TGTGCCACCAGCACAGGGGCGGGGGAATGGTATACGCAGTATTTT. Its protein is CATSTGAGEWYTQYF. The full variable domain, its missing parts supplied by reference TRBV15 and TRBJ2-3, is DAMVIQNPRYQVTQFGKPVTLSCSQTLNHNVMYWYQQKSSQAPKLLFHYYDKDFNNEADTPDNFQSRRPNTSFCFLDIRSPGLGDTAMYLCATSTGAGEWYTQYFGPGTRLTVL.

This chain links TRBV4-3 with TRBJ2-1; 8 positions agree with TRBD2. In germline, CDR1 is LGHNA, CDR2 YSLEER. The CDR3 spans 19 residues. V gave up 0 bases and J gave up 0 bases; unmatched junction bases: 10. CDR3: CASSQDRRSGGSSYNEQFF. The CDR3 nucleotides read TGCGCCAGCAGCCAAGACCGGCGGAGCGGGGGATCCTCCTACAATGAGCAGTTCTTC.

The chain carries TRBV7-2 and TRBJ2-3; the match to TRBD2 covers 8 bases. Germline V gene data show CDR1 as SGHTA and CDR2 as FQGNSA. This CDR3 is built from 15 residues. With V trimmed by 5 bases and J by 2 bases, 6 bases remained unmatched. This CDR3 is CASSTLAGTTDTQYF. The CDR3 DNA is TGTGCCAGCAGCACGTTAGCGGGAACCACAGATACGCAGTATTTT.

This rearrangement joins TRBV28 to TRBJ2-1, with no clear D. Trimming took off 10 bases at V and 2 bases at J, with 15 bases between the two ends. Germline lookup yields CDR1 MDHEN and CDR2 SYDVKM. The CDR3 contains 14 residues. CDR3 nucleotide sequence: TGTGCCACCCGGGCTAGAATGGCCTACAATGAGCAGTTCTTC. Its translation: CATRARMAYNEQFF.

V is TRBV9 and J is TRBJ1-1; TRBD1 aligns across 8 bases. Per germline, CDR1 SGDLS and CDR2 YYNGEE. Unmatched junction bases numbered 5, after V lost 3 bases and J lost 7 bases. The CDR3 extends over 13 amino acids. The CDR3 spells CASSGQGIGEAFF. The DNA of the CDR3 is TGTGCCAGCAGCGGACAGGGGATAGGTGAAGCTTTCTTT.

The chain has TRBV5-1 and TRBJ2-3; D is unclear. V was pared by 5 bases and J by 0 bases, with 10 bases between. CDR3 length equals 14 residues. Germline V CDR1 and CDR2: SGHRS, YFSETQ. CDR3 region: CASRPQTSTDTQYF. The CDR3, as DNA: TGCGCCAGCAGACCTCAGACTAGCACAGATACGCAGTATTTT.

The chain couples TRBV15 to TRBJ1-3, with TRBD1 matching 10 bases. The junction had 5 bases not matched to a gene; V was cut back by 4 bases and J by 2 bases. From germline, CDR1 is LNHNV and CDR2 YYDKDF (reference sequence). The length of the CDR3 is 16 residues. CDR3 in amino acids: CATSISGTGAGNTIYF. As DNA, the CDR3 is TGTGCCACCAGCATATCCGGGACAGGGGCTGGAAACACCATATATTTT. Drawing the rest from reference TRBV15 and TRBJ1-3, the complete variable domain is DAMVIQNPRYQVTQFGKPVTLSCSQTLNHNVMYWYQQKSSQAPKLLFHYYDKDFNNEADTPDNFQSRRPNTSFCFLDIRSPGLGDTAMYLCATSISGTGAGNTIYFGEGSWLTVV.

The CDR3 loop reads CASSLLGQNYGYTF. CDR3 sequence (DNA): TGTGCCAGCAGTTTACTAGGGCAGAACTATGGCTACACCTTC. The V and J genes are TRBV28 and TRBJ1-2, with D unresolved. Deletions cut 2 bases from V and 2 bases from J, with 9 bases between. The CDR3 totals 14 residues. Germline values: CDR1 MDHEN, CDR2 SYDVKM.

This chain uses TRBV5-1 with TRBJ1-6, with D tentatively TRBD1 (6 bases). There are 17 residues in the CDR3. Trimming left V 4 bases short and J 5 bases short, with 19 bases between. Per germline, CDR1 SGHRS and CDR2 YFSETQ. Written as DNA, the CDR3 is TGCGCCAGCAGCCATACGGTCAGGGGCCCACATAATTCACCCCTCCACTTT. It yields the protein CASSHTVRGPHNSPLHF.

The chain couples TRBV4-2 to TRBJ2-2; no clear D. Per germline, CDR1 LGHNA and CDR2 YNFKEQ. V was trimmed by 7 bases and J by 3 bases, leaving 15 bases between them. CDR3 length equals 15 residues. The CDR3 region is CASTLRQADTGELFF. CDR3 coding DNA: TGTGCCAGCACCCTCCGGCAGGCGGACACCGGGGAGCTGTTTTTT.

This clone has a handful of counts. The chain is built from TRBV6-6 and TRBJ1-5; D ambiguous. Germline values: CDR1 MNHNY, CDR2 SVGAGI (reference sequence). CDR3 length: 14 residues. Trimming left V 0 bases short and J 5 bases short, with 8 bases between. This CDR3 is CASSYSLEHQPQHF. The CDR3 DNA follows: TGTGCCAGCAGTTACTCCTTGGAGCATCAGCCCCAGCATTTT.

The chain couples TRBV6-6 to TRBJ1-1; D not certain. Trimming took off 5 bases at V and 1 base at J, with 8 bases between the two ends. This CDR3 has 13 residues. Germline lookup yields CDR1 MNHNY and CDR2 SVGAGI (reference sequence). The CDR3 sequence: CASSLEQNTEAFF. Here the CDR3 DNA reads TGTGCCAGCAGTCTAGAACAGAACACTGAAGCTTTCTTT.

The CDR3 is CASSLEGNGYTF. DNA for the CDR3: TGTGCCAGCAGCTTAGAAGGGAATGGCTACACCTTC. The chain uses TRBV7-9 and TRBJ1-2, with D uncertain. Trimming took 1 base from V and 6 from J, leaving 6 bases between them. Germline values: CDR1 SEHNR, CDR2 FQNEAQ (reference sequence). The CDR3 is made up of 12 amino acids.

This clone was picked up one time. The chain links TRBV7-2 to TRBJ2-5; possibly TRBD1 for D (6 bases). The CDR3 contains 13 residues. Looked up from germline, CDR1 is SGHTA and CDR2 is FQGNSA. Deletions cut 5 bases from V and 2 bases from J, with 9 bases between. CDR3 protein: CASSRDIQETQYF. The CDR3 nucleotides read TGTGCCAGCAGCCGGGACATTCAAGAGACCCAGTACTTC.

V gene TRBV28 combines with J gene TRBJ2-3; D tentatively reads TRBD1 or TRBD2 (5 bases each). CDR1 MDHEN and CDR2 SYDVKM come from the germline V gene. The CDR3 has 15 residues. V gave up 4 bases and J gave up 2 bases, with 13 bases separating them. DNA of the CDR3: TGTGCCAGCAGTTCCGGGACCCAACCCACAGATACGCAGTATTTT. Translating it yields CASSSGTQPTDTQYF.

The chain recombines TRBV19 with TRBJ1-6, with D maybe TRBD1 (6 bases). This CDR3 comprises 14 residues. V lost 7 bases and J 9 bases, leaving 16 bases between the germline ends. Germline CDR1 is LNHDA and CDR2 is SQIVND (reference sequence). The CDR3 sequence is CASNTDRQTSPLHF. The CDR3, as DNA: TGTGCCAGTAATACCGACAGGCAGACTTCACCCCTCCACTTT.

The rearrangement uses TRBV7-2 and TRBJ2-7; 12 nucleotides agree with TRBD2. The CDR3 is made up of 16 amino acids. Germline CDR1 reads SGHTA; CDR2 reads FQGNSA. Germline trimming cut 5 bases from V and 6 bases from J; bases unmatched to any gene: 11. CDR3 coding DNA: TGTGCCAGCAGCCCCCCACGACTAGCGGGGGTTGTCGAGCAGTACTTC. Translated, it gives CASSPPRLAGVVEQYF.

The V gene is TRBV27, the J gene TRBJ2-2; no firm D call. Trimming took off 3 bases at V and 4 bases at J, with 9 bases between the two ends. The CDR3 has 14 residues. Germline CDR1 and CDR2: MNHEY and SMNVEV (reference sequence). The CDR3, as DNA: TGTGCCAGCAGTTTTGTACGCCTCACCGGGGAGCTGTTTTTT. It codes for CASSFVRLTGELFF.

This clone occurred a few times. The rearrangement uses TRBV13 and TRBJ2-7, with 8 bases identical to TRBD2. Losses at the gene ends were 5 bases for V and 3 bases for J; bases not matched to a gene: 9. CDR3 length: 15 amino acids. CDR1 and CDR2 from the germline V gene are PRHDT and FYEKMQ (reference sequence). The CDR3 protein is CASSGRASGLYEQYF. In DNA, the CDR3 is TGTGCCAGCAGCGGTCGGGCTAGCGGGCTCTACGAGCAGTACTTC.

The V gene is TRBV7-2, the J gene TRBJ1-2; D remains unclear. Germline values: CDR1 SGHTA, CDR2 FQGNSA. The CDR3 is made up of 13 amino acids. V was clipped by 1 base and J by 3 bases, with 6 bases between them. CDR3 sequence: CASSLVSDYGYTF. The CDR3 DNA reads as TGTGCCAGCAGCTTAGTATCAGACTATGGCTACACCTTC.